The 16 T cell receptor beta chains below all came from one sample that was sequenced in a study of OX40 agonist ivuxolimab in advanced cancers. Here immunoSEQ multiplex PCR was the method, and the copy in TCRdb shows in-frame clones only, minus some. The sample holds around 18,000 clones, approximately 85% seen once. Sample: CD4+ or CD8+ T cells sorted from blood, taken in a trial of the OX40 agonist ivuxolimab. These receptor sequences come from an adult with an advanced solid tumor such as melanoma, head and neck, liver or kidney cancer.

The genes are TRBV2 and TRBJ1-2, with D uncertain. The CDR3 loop spans 12 amino acids. Per germline, CDR1 SNHLY and CDR2 FYNNEI. The V gene lost 3 bases and the J gene lost 0 bases, with 2 bases spanning the gap. Here the CDR3 reads CASSDPNYGYTF. CDR3 in DNA: TGTGCCAGCAGTGATCCTAACTATGGCTACACCTTC.

This chain links TRBV11-3 with TRBJ1-2; D is unresolved. V was cut by 3 bases and J by 4 bases, with 6 bases left in between. The CDR3 runs 12 residues. The germline V gene encodes CDR1 SGHNT and CDR2 YENEEA. CDR3 amino acids: CASSFGGYGYTF. In DNA, the CDR3 is TGTGCCAGCAGCTTTGGCGGCTATGGCTACACCTTC.

The chain employs TRBV19 and TRBJ1-2; possibly TRBD1 for D (6 bases). Trimming pared 7 bases from V and 8 bases from J, leaving 20 bases between. The CDR3 is 14 residues long. The germline V gene has CDR1 LNHDA and CDR2 SQIVND (reference sequence). This CDR3 is CASTDDDTGIGYTF. In DNA, the CDR3 is TGTGCCAGTACCGACGACGACACAGGGATCGGCTACACCTTC.

V is TRBV28 and J is TRBJ1-6; TRBD1 aligns across 7 bases. CDR1 MDHEN and CDR2 SYDVKM come from the germline V gene. The CDR3 length is 14 residues. Trimming cost V 6 bases and J 7 bases; bases outside gene matches: 6. The CDR3 nucleotides read TGTGCCAGCAGGCCAGACAGGGCGAATTCACCCCTCCACTTT. It specifies CASRPDRANSPLHF.

This chain connects TRBV7-6 to TRBJ2-7; weak D call: TRBD2 (7 bases). Germline-derived CDR1 and CDR2 are SGHVS and FNYEAQ. The V gene lost 5 bases and the J gene lost 7 bases, with 18 bases spanning the gap. The CDR3 is 14 residues long. CDR3 coding DNA: TGTGCCAGCAGCCTAGGGGGAGGGTCGGAAGAGCAGTACTTC. Translating gives CASSLGGGSEEQYF.

The CDR3 DNA sequence: TGTGCCAGCAGCTTGGTTAATTTGGGAGGGACTGAAGCTTTCTTT. Protein sequence: CASSLVNLGGTEAFF. The rearrangement uses TRBV5-6 and TRBJ1-1, with unresolved D. V lost 0 bases and J 5 bases, leaving 14 bases between the germline ends. The germline V gene encodes CDR1 SGHDT and CDR2 YYEEEE. The CDR3 spans 15 residues. Looking up the rest from reference TRBV5-6 and TRBJ1-1 gives the full variable domain: DAGVTQSPTHLIKTRGQQVTLRCSPKSGHDTVSWYQQALGQGPQFIFQYYEEEERQRGNFPDRFSGHQFPNYSSELNVNALLLGDSALYLCASSLVNLGGTEAFFGQGTRLTVV.

The J gene is TRBJ1-2, the V gene TRBV7-3; D is possibly TRBD1 (6 bases). From germline, CDR1 is SGHTA and CDR2 FQGTGA. V dropped 0 bases and J dropped 2 bases, with 13 bases sitting between them. The CDR3 covers 16 residues. The CDR3 region has the DNA TGTGCCAGCAGCTTAACGGAGGGGGGCCGGAACTATGGCTACACCTTC. It codes for CASSLTEGGRNYGYTF.

The J gene is TRBJ2-2, the V gene TRBV13; D not certain. Germline loops: CDR1 PRHDT, CDR2 FYEKMQ (reference sequence). The V end was cut by 5 bases, the J end by 6 bases, with 4 bases between. This CDR3 comprises 11 residues. The CDR3 DNA sequence: TGTGCCAGCAGCCCCTCCGGGGAGCTGTTTTTT. This gives the protein CASSPSGELFF.

The gene calls are TRBV28 and TRBJ1-1, with TRBD1 as a possible D gene (5 bases). Trimming took off 6 bases at V and 5 bases at J, with 16 bases between the two ends. This CDR3 comprises 14 residues. Germline CDR1 MDHEN, CDR2 SYDVKM. DNA for the CDR3: TGTGCCAGCAGAGTCGGGGCGTCGCGGACTGAAGCTTTCTTT. It translates to CASRVGASRTEAFF.

This chain connects TRBV9 to TRBJ2-7; D remains unclear. CDR3 length: 12 residues. V was cut by 4 bases and J by 2 bases, with 7 bases left in between. The germline V gene has CDR1 SGDLS and CDR2 YYNGEE. DNA of the CDR3: TGTGCCAGCAGCCCCCAGGCCTACGAGCAGTACTTC. Amino acid sequence: CASSPQAYEQYF.

This chain joins TRBV29-1 and TRBJ2-1; 8 bases line up with TRBD1. V trimming: 6 bases; J trimming: 8 bases; junction bases outside the gene matches: 9. The germline V gene has CDR1 SQVTM and CDR2 ANQGSEA. CDR3 length equals 13 residues. CDR3 loop: CSVARTGNYEQFF. CDR3 in DNA: TGCAGCGTCGCCCGGACAGGGAACTATGAGCAGTTCTTC.

V usage is TRBV9 and J usage is TRBJ2-6; D call uncertain. CDR1 SGDLS and CDR2 YYNGEE come from the germline V gene. V dropped 3 bases and J dropped 2 bases, with 12 bases sitting between them. The CDR3 is made up of 16 amino acids. For the CDR3, the DNA is TGTGCCAGCAGCGCCCTGACCATCCCTGGGGCCAACGTCCTGACTTTC. It specifies CASSALTIPGANVLTF.

The rearrangement joins TRBV25-1 to TRBJ1-1; TRBD1 might be the D (6 bases). The CDR3 contains 15 residues. Germline CDR1 is MGHDK and CDR2 is SYGVNS. Trimming pared 5 bases from V and 1 base from J, leaving 14 bases between. CDR3 sequence reads: CASSTLDRPNTEAFF. Here the CDR3 DNA reads TGTGCCAGCAGTACATTAGACAGGCCGAACACTGAAGCTTTCTTT.

The rearrangement joins TRBV30 to TRBJ2-1, with a tentative D call TRBD1 (5 bases). CDR1 and CDR2 from the germline V gene are GTSNPN and SVGIG (reference sequence). The CDR3 consists of 11 residues. V was pared by 5 bases and J by 10 bases, with 12 bases between. CDR3: CAWGATSEQFF. In DNA, the CDR3 is TGTGCCTGGGGGGCTACCAGCGAGCAGTTCTTC.

V gene TRBV7-9 combines with J gene TRBJ2-3, with D possibly being TRBD2 (6 bases). The V gene lost 3 bases and the J gene lost 6 bases, with 13 bases spanning the gap. The CDR3 loop spans 14 amino acids. Germline CDR1 reads SEHNR; CDR2 reads FQNEAQ (reference sequence). Here the CDR3 DNA reads TGTGCCAGCAGCTTTTGGCGGGATATGGATACGCAGTATTTT. It specifies CASSFWRDMDTQYF.

This clone came up a few times. The V call is TRBV5-4, the J call TRBJ1-1; D not certain. Germline CDR1 and CDR2: SGHNT and YYREEE (reference sequence). This CDR3 contains 14 residues. Trimming took off 4 bases at V and 5 bases at J, with 15 bases between the two ends. The CDR3 nucleotides read TGTGCCAGCAGCAATGGACTCGTTGGGACTGAAGCTTTCTTT. It yields the protein CASSNGLVGTEAFF. The whole variable domain, remainder taken from reference TRBV5-4 and TRBJ1-1, is ETGVTQSPTHLIKTRGQQVTLRCSSQSGHNTVSWYQQALGQGPQFIFQYYREEENGRGNFPPRFSGLQFPNYSSELNVNALELDDSALYLCASSNGLVGTEAFFGQGTRLTVV.